The T cell receptor (beta chain) described here comes from a study of cytomegalovirus exposure and HLA in healthy donors. Study results and limitations: No immune exposure information besides CMV serostatus was available.

Regarding this clone: What it binds is unknown.

Both 60 Vbeta primers and 13 Jbeta primers went into the PCR. Clones were read by immunoSEQ multiplex PCR, and TCRdb kept only the in-frame ones, dropping some. The repertoire consists of approximately 100,000 clones, with about 80% occurring once and the leading ten covering around 4%. All the people who gave samples were healthy bone marrow donors. V was shortened by 4 bases and J by 3 bases, with 13 bases between the two germline ends. CDR3 length: 14 residues. Looked up from germline, CDR1 is MDHEN and CDR2 is SYDVKM. This receptor was taken from a man aged 35 to 55 in good health and CMV-seronegative. Sequencing input: PBMCs. V gene TRBV28 combines with J gene TRBJ2-7; possible D gene TRBD1, 5 bases. CDR3 protein: CASSSPTEFYEQYV. The CDR3 DNA reads TGTGCCAGCAGTTCCCCGACAGAATTCTACGAGCAGTACGTC.